This TCR beta chain was sequenced in a study of Graves' ophthalmopathy and Graves' hyperthyroidism. Broader study findings: Ophthalmopathy could be told apart from stable hyperthyroidism by a 13-signature model (approximately 90% sensitivity, about 80% specificity).

About this clonotype itself: Its antigen remains unknown.

The germline V and J ends were trimmed by 5 bases and 6 bases, with 12 bases remaining between them. Germline loops: CDR1 SEHNR, CDR2 FQNEAQ (reference sequence). The CDR3 consists of 13 residues. Investigators amplified TCR beta CDR3 regions from RNA transcripts. First-round RT-PCR with HTBI primers preceded a second-round multiplex PCR. One entry per CDR3 protein, called by TCRdb with MiXCR from the multiplex PCR reads. The table lists 560,000 or so distinct CDR3 sequences, roughly 39% of them singletons. The sequenced sample was peripheral blood or thyroid tissue (not recorded which). This sequence originates from an adult man with Graves' hyperthyroidism. V usage is TRBV7-9 and J usage is TRBJ2-3; D is ambiguous. Here the CDR3 reads CASSKTKEDTQYF. CDR3 DNA: TGTGCCAGCAGCAAAACCAAAGAGGATACGCAGTATTTT.